These 27 T cell receptor beta chains were sequenced from one sample in a study of blood T cells in healthy people across ages. Then a second PCR, running about 6 to 12 cycles, was carried out with a sample-barcoded 5' primer and a J-beta primer mix. TCRdb fed the 5' RACE reads into MiXCR, producing one record per CDR3 protein. Counted here are roughly 800,000 distinct CDR3 sequences, roughly 50% occurring once; the ten biggest clones make up approximately 41%. The sample comprised blood. The receptors were gathered from a man aged 80 or over in good health.

This clonotype was picked up many times. V usage is TRBV20-1 and J usage is TRBJ2-1; TRBD2 matches at 8 bases. CDR3 length: 15 amino acids. Looked up from germline, CDR1 is DFQATT and CDR2 is SNEGSKA (reference sequence). Unmatched junction bases numbered 12, after V lost 2 bases and J lost 9 bases. CDR3 DNA: TGCAGTGCTAGATCCTTGGCGGGAGGTCAGGTTGAGCAGTTCTTC. Amino acids: CSARSLAGGQVEQFF.

V is TRBV12-5 and J is TRBJ1-6; 7 positions match TRBD1. There are 15 residues in the CDR3. Germline trimming cut 1 base from V and 9 bases from J; bases unmatched to any gene: 6. Germline CDR1 reads LGHNT; CDR2 reads FRNRAP. CDR3 region: CASGLGDSTFSPLHF. The CDR3 DNA reads TGTGCTAGTGGTTTGGGGGACAGTACTTTTTCACCCCTCCACTTT.

The genes are TRBV28 and TRBJ1-2; 10 bases align to TRBD1. Losses at the gene ends were 5 bases for V and 5 bases for J; bases not matched to a gene: 11. The CDR3 runs to 16 residues. Germline lookup yields CDR1 MDHEN and CDR2 SYDVKM. CDR3 nucleotide sequence: TGTGCCAGCAGTCCCCTTCTCGGACAGGGGGTTTATGGCTACACCTTC. It specifies CASSPLLGQGVYGYTF.

This clonotype has only a few counts. J is TRBJ2-5 and V is TRBV7-2; D tentatively reads TRBD1 or TRBD2 (5 bases each). The germline V and J ends were trimmed by 5 bases and 2 bases, with 21 bases remaining between them. Germline V lookup: CDR1 SGHTA, CDR2 FQGNSA. The CDR3 has 17 residues. CDR3 nucleotides: TGTGCCAGCAGCCCCCCCATCTGGGGGAGAAGTCAAGAGACCCAGTACTTC. This sequence encodes CASSPPIWGRSQETQYF.

The chain carries TRBV25-1 and TRBJ2-3; D unclear. CDR3 length equals 11 residues. Per the germline V gene, CDR1 is MGHDK and CDR2 is SYGVNS. The V end lost 6 bases, the J end lost 7 bases, and 8 bases lay between the germline ends. CDR3 protein: CASSPSNTQYF. The CDR3 DNA follows: TGTGCCAGCAGCCCGTCTAATACGCAGTATTTT.

This chain uses TRBV9 with TRBJ2-5, with 7 bases identical to TRBD2. The V gene end was trimmed by 4 bases and the J gene end by 2 bases; junction bases not matched to a gene: 5. This CDR3 contains 14 residues. Per the germline V gene, CDR1 is SGDLS and CDR2 is YYNGEE. CDR3 nucleotides: TGTGCCAGCAGCTACGGACTAGGACAAGAGACCCAGTACTTC. This codes for CASSYGLGQETQYF.

This chain uses TRBV20-1 with TRBJ2-5; D may match TRBD1 or TRBD2 (6 bases each). The CDR3 has 15 residues. Germline V gene sequence: CDR1 DFQATT, CDR2 SNEGSKA (reference sequence). The ends were cut back, 6 bases at V and 1 base at J, with 18 bases in the middle. The CDR3 sequence: CSAPRGRRLQETQYF. CDR3 DNA: TGCAGTGCCCCTCGGGGGCGGCGCCTCCAAGAGACCCAGTACTTC.

This chain connects TRBV12-3 or TRBV12-4 to TRBJ2-5; TRBD1 aligns across 12 bases. The V and J ends lost 6 bases and 2 bases, in that order; junction bases with no gene match: 7. This CDR3 contains 16 residues. The DNA for the CDR3 is TGTGCCAGCAGCCCCGGGACAGGGGGCTGGCAAGAGACCCAGTACTTC. Residues: CASSPGTGGWQETQYF.

In this sample, this clonotype turned up once. The rearrangement uses TRBV13 and TRBJ1-2, with D tentatively TRBD1 (6 bases). V gave up 5 bases and J gave up 0 bases, with 19 bases separating them. CDR1 is PRHDT and CDR2 is FYEKMQ in the germline V gene (reference sequence). CDR3 length: 17 residues. CDR3 protein: CASSGGAGPKTNYGYTF. CDR3 nucleotide sequence: TGTGCCAGCAGCGGGGGGGCAGGCCCCAAAACTAACTATGGCTACACCTTC.

V and J are TRBV5-1 and TRBJ2-3; no definite D call. CDR3 length: 15 amino acids. The ends were cut back, 4 bases at V and 1 base at J, with 13 bases in the middle. Germline V CDR1 and CDR2: SGHRS, YFSETQ. In DNA form, the CDR3 reads TGCGCCAGCAGCCTGTTGAACCCCCGCACAGATACGCAGTATTTT. It translates to CASSLLNPRTDTQYF.

This chain connects TRBV20-1 to TRBJ2-3; TRBD2 matches 7 bases. Unmatched junction bases numbered 6, after V lost 3 bases and J lost 3 bases. The CDR3 is 14 amino acids. Germline CDR1 and CDR2: DFQATT and SNEGSKA (reference sequence). The CDR3 sequence: CSARTSFRTDTQYF. CDR3 nucleotide sequence: TGCAGTGCTAGGACTAGCTTTAGGACAGATACGCAGTATTTT.

This clonotype showed up just a few times. The chain employs TRBV5-1 and TRBJ2-7; 7 nucleotides match TRBD1. Looked up from germline, CDR1 is SGHRS and CDR2 is YFSETQ. This CDR3 is 15 amino acids long. V dropped 0 bases and J dropped 5; count of bases not matched to a gene: 8. The chain's CDR3 is CASSLGQGVPHEQYF. The CDR3 DNA is TGCGCCAGCAGCTTGGGACAGGGAGTCCCCCACGAGCAGTACTTC. The variable domain in full, with the rest retrieved from reference TRBV5-1 and TRBJ2-7, is KAGVTQTPRYLIKTRGQQVTLSCSPISGHRSVSWYQQTPGQGLQFLFEYFSETQRNKGNFPGRFSGRQFSNSRSEMNVSTLELGDSALYLCASSLGQGVPHEQYFGPGTRLTVT.

The genes are TRBV19 and TRBJ2-1; no clear D. With 6 bases removed from V and 7 bases from J, the gap between germline ends came to 10 bases. This CDR3 is built from 12 residues. CDR1 is LNHDA and CDR2 is SQIVND in the germline V gene (reference sequence). CDR3 amino acids: CASSVRANEQFF. The DNA for the CDR3 is TGTGCCAGTAGCGTACGGGCAAATGAGCAGTTCTTC.

This chain joins TRBV3-1 and TRBJ1-2; D is unresolved. This CDR3 region has 11 residues. Trimming left V 0 bases short and J 8 bases short, with 4 bases between. The germline V gene encodes CDR1 LGHDT and CDR2 YNNKEL (reference sequence). The CDR3 DNA reads TGTGCCAGCAGCCAAGATGGAGGCTACACCTTC. This gives the protein CASSQDGGYTF. The entire variable domain, with the rest obtained from reference TRBV3-1 and TRBJ1-2, is as follows: DTAVSQTPKYLVTQMGNDKSIKCEQNLGHDTMYWYKQDSKKFLKIMFSYNNKELIINETVPNRFSPKSPDKAHLNLHINSLELGDSAVYFCASSQDGGYTFGSGTRLTVV.

The chain combines TRBV13 with TRBJ2-5; D is unclear. V lost 5 bases to trimming and J lost 11 bases, with 15 bases between them. The CDR3 loop spans 12 amino acids. Per germline, CDR1 PRHDT and CDR2 FYEKMQ (reference sequence). The chain's CDR3 is CASSLSSEEQYF. DNA of the CDR3: TGTGCCAGCAGCCTCAGTTCCGAAGAGCAGTACTTC. The full variable domain, with the rest looked up from reference TRBV13 and TRBJ2-5, is AAGVIQSPRHLIKEKRETATLKCYPIPRHDTVYWYQQGPGQDPQFLISFYEKMQSDKGSIPDRFSAQQFSDYHSELNMSSLELGDSALYFCASSLSSEEQYFGPGTRLLVL.

This chain joins TRBV20-1 and TRBJ2-3, with D perhaps TRBD2 (6 bases). The CDR3 totals 13 residues. Trimming left V 3 bases short and J 14 bases short, with 21 bases between. The germline gives CDR1 DFQATT, CDR2 SNEGSKA (reference sequence). CDR3 sequence: CSASLAEHRYAYF. The CDR3 DNA reads as TGCAGTGCTAGTTTAGCGGAGCACAGATACGCGTATTTT.

The chain is built from TRBV5-5 and TRBJ2-2, with D unresolved. The CDR3 has 16 residues. V lost 3 bases and J 8 bases, leaving 20 bases between the germline ends. Germline CDR1 SGHKS, CDR2 YYEKEE (reference sequence). DNA of the CDR3: TGTGCCAGCAGCTCTTTAATGACCGGTTCCCCGGGGGAGCTGTTTTTT. The encoded protein is CASSSLMTGSPGELFF.

The genes are TRBV20-1 and TRBJ2-3, with unresolved D. There are 14 residues in the CDR3. The V and J ends lost 3 bases and 0 bases respectively, with 10 bases between them. Germline assignment: CDR1 DFQATT and CDR2 SNEGSKA (reference sequence). The CDR3, as DNA: TGCAGTGCTAGCTACAGTCCAAGCACAGATACGCAGTATTTT. Its translation: CSASYSPSTDTQYF.

The chain is built from TRBV9 and TRBJ2-7; D unresolved. This CDR3 has 13 residues. Trimming took 0 bases from V and 4 from J, leaving 8 bases between them. Germline-derived CDR1 and CDR2 are SGDLS and YYNGEE. The CDR3 nucleotides read TGTGCCAGCAGCGTAGATGGTCAGTACGAGCAGTACTTC. This encodes CASSVDGQYEQYF.

The chain employs TRBV20-1 and TRBJ2-4; D remains ambiguous. The CDR3 runs 13 residues. Germline CDR1 DFQATT, CDR2 SNEGSKA (reference sequence). The germline V and J ends were trimmed by 7 bases and 0 bases, with 10 bases remaining between them. The DNA of the CDR3 is TGCAGTGTTTCGGACGGAGCCAAAAACATTCAGTACTTC. Its translation: CSVSDGAKNIQYF.

Here the CDR3 DNA reads TGCAGTGCTCCGTCCTTACAGGGGAAGAATCAGCCCCAGCATTTT. Residues: CSAPSLQGKNQPQHF. This sequence joins TRBV20-1 and TRBJ1-5; TRBD1 aligns across 7 bases. Looked up from germline, CDR1 is DFQATT and CDR2 is SNEGSKA (reference sequence). The length of the CDR3 is 15 residues. With V trimmed by 5 bases and J by 4 bases, 11 bases remained unmatched.

This clonotype has only one observation. V is TRBV5-1 and J is TRBJ2-7, with 13 bases aligning to TRBD2. The length of the CDR3 is 16 residues. The junction had 7 bases not matched to a gene; V was cut back by 4 bases and J by 3 bases. The germline CDR1 and CDR2 sequences are SGHRS and YFSETQ. CDR3: CASSQGRTSGSYEQYF. As DNA, the CDR3 is TGCGCCAGCAGCCAAGGAAGGACTAGCGGGAGCTACGAGCAGTACTTC.

The chain links TRBV20-1 to TRBJ2-1; tentative D call: TRBD2 (5 bases). The ends were cut back, 3 bases at V and 2 bases at J, with 20 bases in the middle. Looked up from germline, CDR1 is DFQATT and CDR2 is SNEGSKA (reference sequence). This CDR3 region has 17 residues. Here the CDR3 reads CSASRPRVARAYNEQFF. The CDR3 DNA is TGCAGTGCTAGTCGCCCGCGAGTAGCGAGGGCCTACAATGAGCAGTTCTTC.

CDR3 coding DNA: TGCAGTGCTAGAGACGAGCGGGTAACCTACGAGCAGTACTTC. Translated, it gives CSARDERVTYEQYF. The chain couples TRBV20-1 to TRBJ2-7; D perhaps matches TRBD2 (6 bases). The CDR3 contains 14 residues. V lost 0 bases and J 2 bases, leaving 11 bases between the germline ends. Germline lookup yields CDR1 DFQATT and CDR2 SNEGSKA (reference sequence).

This clonotype was counted between two and nine times. The V and J genes are TRBV6-6 and TRBJ2-7; TRBD1 agrees at 10 bases. This CDR3 is built from 15 residues. The trim removed 5 bases at V and 1 base at J, leaving 5 bases unmatched. Germline CDR1 MNHNY, CDR2 SVGAGI (reference sequence). The chain's CDR3 is CASSLPGQGSYEQYF. CDR3 bases: TGTGCCAGCAGTCTTCCGGGACAGGGGTCCTACGAGCAGTACTTC.

This clonotype was picked up many times. The gene calls are TRBV3-1 and TRBJ2-1; 7 positions match TRBD2. The CDR3 totals 14 residues. Germline V gene lookup returns CDR1 LGHDT and CDR2 YNNKEL (reference sequence). V gave up 4 bases and J gave up 8 bases; unmatched junction bases: 8. The CDR3 sequence: CASSRGGGQYEQFF. In DNA, the CDR3 is TGTGCCAGCAGCCGGGGGGGAGGGCAGTATGAGCAGTTCTTC.

This chain connects TRBV14 to TRBJ1-2; D remains unclear. Germline values: CDR1 SGHDN, CDR2 FVKESK. The CDR3 extends over 16 amino acids. V was trimmed by 4 bases and J by 5 bases, leaving 20 bases between them. The CDR3 loop is CASSPREGLVGYGYTF. The DNA of the CDR3 is TGTGCCAGCAGCCCTCGAGAAGGACTCGTGGGGTATGGCTACACCTTC. Complete variable domain (other parts from reference TRBV14 and TRBJ1-2): EAGVTQFPSHSVIEKGQTVTLRCDPISGHDNLYWYRRVMGKEIKFLLHFVKESKQDESGMPNNRFLAERTGGTYSTLKVQPAELEDSGVYFCASSPREGLVGYGYTFGSGTRLTVV.